One and the same sample provided the 15 T cell receptor beta chains below, sequenced in a study of control samples from healthy donors and cancer patients (TCRdb year 2020). Libraries were constructed by the immunoSEQ multiplex PCR assay. The table comes from immuneACCESS by way of TCRdb, which keeps in-frame sequences with V and J called. Part of the clones is missing from these tables; in studies checked, under half for an unresolved V gene and the rest for unknown reasons. The sample records 150,000 to 200,000 clones, roughly nine tenths of which are singletons. Clones ranked in the top ten supply 1.5% of the sample. The sequenced sample consisted of blood. These receptors were obtained from a woman in her twenties or thirties in good health.

V gene TRBV6-2 or TRBV6-3 combines with J gene TRBJ2-1; 13 positions match TRBD2. CDR3 size: 17 residues. After removal of 0 bases from V and 4 bases from J, the junction contained 3 bases not matched to a gene. CDR1 is MNHEY, CDR2 SVGEGT, per germline. The CDR3 protein is CASSYSGLAGVYNEQFF. CDR3 DNA sequence: TGTGCCAGCAGTTACTCTGGACTAGCGGGAGTATACAATGAGCAGTTCTTC.

The V and J genes are TRBV10-2 and TRBJ2-7, with no clear D. The V end was cut by 5 bases, the J end by 6 bases, with 8 bases between. CDR1 and CDR2 (germline): WSHSY, SAAADI. The CDR3 extends over 11 amino acids. The CDR3 sequence: CASSIYSEQYF. The CDR3, as DNA: TGCGCCAGCAGTATTTACAGCGAGCAGTACTTC.

This rearrangement joins TRBV18 to TRBJ1-1; perhaps TRBD1 as D (6 bases). V lost 2 bases and J 4 bases, leaving 11 bases between the germline ends. The CDR3 covers 14 residues. Germline V gene data show CDR1 as KGHSH and CDR2 as LQKENI. DNA of the CDR3: TGTGCCAGCTCACCAGGGAGGGGGGGCACTGAAGCTTTCTTT. Its protein product is CASSPGRGGTEAFF.

The rearrangement links TRBV10-2 to TRBJ1-4, with D perhaps TRBD1 (6 bases). CDR1 WSHSY and CDR2 SAAADI come from the germline V gene. The CDR3 contains 14 residues. Trimming took off 6 bases at V and 0 bases at J, with 8 bases between the two ends. CDR3 DNA: TGCGCCAGCAGGGACAGTGCAACTAATGAAAAACTGTTTTTT. Its translation: CASRDSATNEKLFF.

A single count supports this clone. The chain carries TRBV6-4 and TRBJ2-1; maybe TRBD2 (5 bases). Germline-derived CDR1 and CDR2 are MRHNA and SNTAGT. The CDR3 consists of 14 residues. Trimming left V 2 bases short and J 4 bases short, with 9 bases between. Here the CDR3 reads CASSDGLGYNEQFF. Written as DNA, the CDR3 is TGTGCCAGCAGTGACGGACTGGGGTACAATGAGCAGTTCTTC.

The V call is TRBV2, the J call TRBJ1-3; D possibly corresponds to TRBD1 (6 bases). Trimming pared 7 bases from V and 3 bases from J, leaving 10 bases between. The CDR3 totals 13 residues. Looked up from germline, CDR1 is SNHLY and CDR2 is FYNNEI. This chain's CDR3 is CASIGTYGNTIYF. The DNA of the CDR3 is TGTGCCAGCATCGGGACATATGGAAACACCATATATTTT.

The chain couples TRBV18 to TRBJ2-7; 9 nucleotides line up with TRBD2. Germline V CDR1 and CDR2: KGHSH, LQKENI. Trimming cost V 2 bases and J 0 bases; bases outside gene matches: 5. The CDR3 spans 16 residues. The CDR3 nucleotides read TGTGCCAGCTCACCAACAAGCGGGAGGAGCTCCTACGAGCAGTACTTC. The encoded protein is CASSPTSGRSSYEQYF.

The V gene is TRBV12-3 or TRBV12-4, the J gene TRBJ2-5; D might be TRBD1 (6 bases). Between the trimmed V and J ends, which lost 6 bases and 4 bases, there was a span of 12 bases. This CDR3 spans 13 amino acids. The CDR3 protein is CASSSSQGETQYF. CDR3 DNA sequence: TGTGCCAGCAGCTCTTCACAGGGAGAGACCCAGTACTTC.

The chain couples TRBV25-1 to TRBJ1-1, with 8 bases that match TRBD1. CDR1 and CDR2 (germline): MGHDK, SYGVNS. Germline trimming cut 7 bases from V and 5 bases from J; bases unmatched to any gene: 9. CDR3 length: 14 residues. CDR3 in amino acids: CASTNRGGGTEAFF. The CDR3 nucleotides are TGTGCCAGCACCAACAGGGGGGGAGGGACTGAAGCTTTCTTT.

This chain joins TRBV30 and TRBJ2-7; TRBD1 matches at 7 bases. This CDR3 spans 14 amino acids. Trimming removed 3 bases from V and 5 bases from J; junction bases left unmatched: 10. Germline CDR1 reads GTSNPN; CDR2 reads SVGIG (reference sequence). The DNA of the CDR3 is TGTGCCTGGAGCAGGGGCAGGGGGTTTGACGAGCAGTACTTC. Translating gives CAWSRGRGFDEQYF.

This clone was seen just once. The V call is TRBV5-1, the J call TRBJ2-1; TRBD2 matches at 14 bases. Per the germline V gene, CDR1 is SGHRS and CDR2 is YFSETQ. The CDR3 is 15 amino acids. Trimming at V came to 4 bases and at J to 7 bases, leaving 4 bases not matched to a gene. The CDR3, as DNA: TGCGCCAGCAGCCCGACTAGCGGGGGGGGGAATGAGCAGTTCTTC. Translated, it gives CASSPTSGGGNEQFF.

V gene TRBV29-1 combines with J gene TRBJ2-5; 10 positions agree with TRBD1. Germline V lookup: CDR1 SQVTM, CDR2 ANQGSEA. V lost 6 bases to trimming and J lost 4 bases; unmatched junction nucleotides: 11. The CDR3 consists of 15 residues. DNA of the CDR3: TGCAGCGTCCTCCGGGACAGGGGAGCGGGAGAGACCCAGTACTTC. Translated, it gives CSVLRDRGAGETQYF.

The V and J genes are TRBV5-4 and TRBJ1-4, with no clear D. The germline CDR1 and CDR2 sequences are SGHNT and YYREEE (reference sequence). CDR3 length equals 15 residues. V was clipped by 3 bases and J by 0 bases, with 9 bases between them. The CDR3 spells CASSSATATNEKLFF. The CDR3 nucleotides are TGTGCCAGCAGCTCAGCGACGGCAACTAATGAAAAACTGTTTTTT.

This chain links TRBV5-1 with TRBJ2-7; 8 bases match TRBD1. Per germline, CDR1 SGHRS and CDR2 YFSETQ. The CDR3 contains 14 residues. The junction had 3 bases not matched to a gene; V was cut back by 2 bases and J by 2 bases. The DNA of the CDR3 is TGCGCCAGCAGCTTCGGGACAGGTCCCTACGAGCAGTACTTC. Protein sequence: CASSFGTGPYEQYF.

The J gene is TRBJ1-1, the V gene TRBV23-1; perhaps TRBD1 as D (5 bases). TRBV23-1 counts as an open reading frame of uncertain function. Trimming shortened V by 2 bases and J by 2 bases, and 12 bases separated the two germline ends. The CDR3 sequence is 15 residues long. The CDR3 sequence is CASSQSPDINTEAFF. The CDR3 bases are TGCGCCAGCAGTCAAAGCCCGGACATCAACACTGAAGCTTTCTTT.